The rows below give T cell receptor beta chains drawn from one sample of a study of identifying expanded T cells in peripheral blood. Produced via immunoSEQ multiplex PCR; TCRdb's table is partial and in-frame only. The sample yields 100,000 or so clones, 87% seen once. Material: blood. The receptors were sampled from a person between 18 and 75 years old in good health. CDR3s include the opening cysteine and the closing phenylalanine or tryptophan. A D gene is named only where the DNA matches it firmly. A row's size may be missing; if present it is once, few, many or a size class.

TRBJ1-5 once . TRBV4-3 CASSQTLRGQYSNQPQHF TGCGCCAGCAGCCAGACACTAAGGGGCCAATATAGCAATCAGCCCCAGCATTTT
TRBJ2-7 . . TRBV23-1 CASSGCEQYF TGCGCCAGCAGTGGGTGTGAGCAGTACTTC
TRBJ2-1 . TRBD2 TRBV6-5 CASSPTSGGVNREFF TGTGCCAGCAGCCCGACTAGCGGGGGGGTCAACAGGGAGTTCTTC
TRBJ1-3 . . TRBV30 CVWSVLGGEDTIYF TGTGTCTGGAGTGTATTAGGTGGAGAAGACACCATATATTTT
TRBJ1-1 . . TRBV10-3 CAISESQGITTEAFF TGTGCCATCAGTGAGTCCCAGGGCATAACCACTGAAGCTTTCTTT
TRBJ2-5 . . TRBV27 CASATNAGTQYF TGTGCCAGCGCCACCAATGCGGGGACCCAGTACTTC
TRBJ2-5 . . TRBV10-2 CASSGAPGETQYF TGCGCCAGCAGTGGGGCCCCAGGAGAGACCCAGTACTTC
TRBJ2-7 . . TRBV6-5 CATRGQDGYEQYF TGTGCCACCCGGGGACAAGATGGCTACGAGCAGTACTTC
TRBJ1-2 once . TRBV6-5 CASSSDTVFNYGYTF TGTGCCAGCAGTTCGGATACAGTTTTTAACTATGGCTACACCTTC
TRBJ1-2 once . TRBV6-6 CASSRPGWYGYTF TGTGCCAGCAGTCGCCCGGGGTGGTATGGCTACACCTTC
TRBJ1-5 . . TRBV15 CATSRDVGGWLNQPQHF TGTGCCACCAGCAGAGATGTAGGGGGTTGGCTTAATCAGCCCCAGCATTTT
TRBJ1-2 . TRBD1 TRBV6-1 CASSGGQGRYGYTF TGTGCCAGCAGCGGAGGACAGGGGCGCTATGGCTACACCTTC
TRBJ1-5 . TRBD1 TRBV6-5 CATKKQGGNQPQHF TGTGCCACCAAAAAACAGGGGGGCAATCAGCCCCAGCATTTT
TRBJ1-2 . . TRBV9 CASSVEGHPNYGYTF TGTGCCAGCAGCGTAGAGGGACATCCTAACTATGGCTACACCTTC
TRBJ1-1 . TRBD1 TRBV7-8 CASSSRPGQANTEAFF TGTGCCAGCAGCTCTCGACCGGGACAGGCGAACACTGAAGCTTTCTTT
TRBJ1-2 . . TRBV28 CASSFGGGGLPYGYTF TGTGCCAGCAGTTTTGGAGGGGGTGGCCTCCCTTATGGCTACACCTTC
TRBJ2-3 . TRBD2 TRBV7-9 CASSVGLAGGLDTQYF TGTGCCAGCAGCGTCGGACTAGCGGGGGGGCTGGATACGCAGTATTTT
TRBJ1-1 . . TRBV4-3 CASSQDLAGYGTEAFF TGCGCCAGCAGCCAAGATCTGGCTGGGTATGGAACTGAAGCTTTCTTT
TRBJ1-5 . . TRBV6-6 CASSYRPSQGDQPQHF TGTGCCAGCAGTTATCGCCCTTCTCAGGGAGACCAGCCCCAGCATTTT
TRBJ1-2 . . TRBV7-2 CASSPDMFYGYTF TGTGCCAGCAGCCCGGACATGTTTTATGGCTACACCTTC
TRBJ1-6 . . TRBV2 CASRSRSSYNSPLHF TGTGCCAGCAGGAGCAGGAGCTCCTATAATTCACCCCTCCACTTT
TRBJ2-7 once TRBD2 TRBV10-3 CAISEGGGLPYEQYF TGTGCCATCAGTGAAGGCGGGGGGCTCCCCTACGAGCAGTACTTC
TRBJ2-5 . . TRBV7-9 CATVGGGETQYF TGTGCCACGGTGGGTGGGGGAGAGACCCAGTACTTC
TRBJ2-1 . TRBD2 TRBV7-2 CASSEGLTSSYNEQFF TGTGCCAGCAGTGAGGGACTAACGAGCTCCTACAATGAGCAGTTCTTC
TRBJ1-2 . . TRBV5-4 CASSLGGTRGGYTF TGTGCCAGCAGCTTAGGAGGAACCAGGGGTGGCTACACCTTC
TRBJ1-5 . . TRBV7-2 CASSPTVNQPQHF TGTGCCAGCAGCCCGACAGTAAATCAGCCCCAGCATTTT
TRBJ1-1 . TRBD1 TRBV19 CASRRTGNTEAFF TGTGCCAGTAGGCGGACAGGGAACACTGAAGCTTTCTTT
TRBJ1-1 . . TRBV19 CASSGRGRGTEAFF TGTGCCAGTAGTGGGAGGGGCCGCGGGACTGAAGCTTTCTTT